The TCR beta chain under discussion was sequenced for a study of T cell responses to AZD1222 COVID-19 vaccine. Assay used: immunoSEQ multiplex PCR; TCRdb lists only in-frame clones, some missing. Among about 84,000 clones listed, 70% to 90% were seen once. Study outcomes and limitations: Compared with day 0, the breadth and depth of the Spike-specific TCR repertoire rose significantly after two doses of AZD1222.

This CDR3 comprises 12 residues. Germline V CDR1 and CDR2: SGHDN, FVKESK. Trimming left V 4 bases short and J 8 bases short, with 11 bases between. With regard to this clone: What it recognizes is unknown.

The TCR was taken from an adult who received the AZD1222 COVID-19 vaccine. Here the sequenced sample was peripheral blood, taken 28 days after the second AZD1222 dose. This rearrangement joins TRBV14 to TRBJ1-2, with a weak D call TRBD1 (6 bases). The CDR3 DNA reads as TGTGCCAGCAGCCTAGGCAGGGGCGGCTACACCTTC. This sequence encodes CASSLGRGGYTF.